The rows below give T cell receptor beta chains drawn from one sample of a study of T-cell reconstitution after alpha-beta-depleted transplantation in children. TCRdb independently ran MiXCR on the PCR reads; one entry per CDR3 protein. This table holds some 200,000 distinct CDR3 sequences, 9.7% found once. This material consisted of PBMCs from the stem cell graft donor, taken from the stem cell graft. These receptor sequences come from a human donor who donated a stem cell graft to a child with SCID. Both conserved end residues are part of each CDR3. The D gene is left open where the match is weak.

>TRBJ1-5|TRBV20-1|-
CSARGPHREGQPQHF
>TRBJ1-1|TRBV20-1|TRBD1
CSARTGGANTEAFF
>TRBJ2-3|TRBV7-9|-
CASSLSRSNTDTQYF
>TRBJ2-3|TRBV5-1|TRBD1
CASSLQGSYTDTQYF
>TRBJ1-2|TRBV5-5|-
CASTRDNGYGYTF
>TRBJ1-1|TRBV20-1|-
CSASGAGASTEAFF
>TRBJ1-2|TRBV4-3|-
CASSQDASTASYGYTF
>TRBJ1-6|TRBV20-1|-
CSASGVRLSPLHF
>TRBJ2-1|TRBV20-1|-
CSAIRGGLQGNEQFF
>TRBJ1-6|TRBV20-1|-
CSAGRVKGSPLHF
>TRBJ2-3|TRBV7-7|TRBD1
CASSLGTGGSDTQYF
>TRBJ2-3|TRBV24-1|TRBD1
CATSSGQLIETDTQYF
>TRBJ2-3|TRBV20-1|TRBD2
CSARIQGGIADTQYF
>TRBJ2-7|TRBV5-1|-
CASSLGAPGEEQYF
>TRBJ1-1|TRBV29-1|-
CSVAGTEAFF
>TRBJ2-7|TRBV7-9|-
CASSPRDVKYEQYF
>TRBJ2-3|TRBV11-2|-
CASRRGDTDTQYF
>TRBJ1-3|TRBV28|-
CASSLEGNPPEGIYF
>TRBJ2-3|TRBV6-2/TRBV6-3|TRBD2
CASSYGTSGGHHTDTQYF
>TRBJ2-7|TRBV7-2|TRBD1
CASSLTTGASPGEQYF
>TRBJ2-3|TRBV9|TRBD2
CASSVDMGGWTSPTDTQYF
>TRBJ1-6|TRBV5-1|-
CASKKGTGAPALHF
>TRBJ1-1|TRBV12-3/TRBV12-4|TRBD1
CVSSPPSQGAHTEAFF
>TRBJ2-7|TRBV7-2|-
CASSLNAASSSYEQYF
>TRBJ1-6|TRBV20-1|TRBD1
CSARMGTGRSDNSPLHF
>TRBJ1-1|TRBV20-1|TRBD1
CSARALRDREADTEAFF
>TRBJ1-3|TRBV6-1|-
CASSRQARSGNTIYF
>TRBJ1-4|TRBV7-2|TRBD1
CASSLQGASEKLFF
>TRBJ2-2|TRBV7-9|TRBD1
CASSFIEGAGTGELFF
>TRBJ2-1|TRBV13|-
CASSLEAGNEQFF
>TRBJ2-3|TRBV29-1|-
CSVGARLGKTDTQYF
>TRBJ2-3|TRBV21-1|-
CASRRRSRQGSTDTQYF
>TRBJ2-3|TRBV5-6|-
CASSLARGSSTDTQYF